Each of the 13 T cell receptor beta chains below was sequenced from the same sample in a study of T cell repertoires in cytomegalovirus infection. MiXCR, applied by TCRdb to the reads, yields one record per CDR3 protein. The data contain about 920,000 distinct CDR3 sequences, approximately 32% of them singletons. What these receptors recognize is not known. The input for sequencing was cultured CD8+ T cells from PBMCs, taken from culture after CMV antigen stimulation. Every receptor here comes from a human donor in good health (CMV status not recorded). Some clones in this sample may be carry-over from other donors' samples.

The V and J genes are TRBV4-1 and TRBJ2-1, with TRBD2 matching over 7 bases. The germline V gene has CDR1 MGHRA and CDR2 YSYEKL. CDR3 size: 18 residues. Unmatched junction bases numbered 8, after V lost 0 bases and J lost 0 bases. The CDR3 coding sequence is TGCGCCAGCAGCCAAGACCCAGCGGGGATTAGCTCCTACAATGAGCAGTTCTTC. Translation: CASSQDPAGISSYNEQFF.

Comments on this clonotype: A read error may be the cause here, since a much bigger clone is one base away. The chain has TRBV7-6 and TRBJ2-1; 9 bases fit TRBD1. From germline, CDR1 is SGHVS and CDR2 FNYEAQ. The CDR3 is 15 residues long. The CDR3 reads CTSSKMGQGSNEQFF. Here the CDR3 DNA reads TGTACCAGCAGCAAAATGGGACAGGGCAGCAATGAGCAGTTCTTC. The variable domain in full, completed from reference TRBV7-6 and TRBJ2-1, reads GAGVSQSPRYKVTKRGQDVALRCDPISGHVSLYWYRQALGQGPEFLTYFNYEAQQDKSGLPNDRFSAERPEGSISTLTIQRTEQRDSAMYRCTSSKMGQGSNEQFFGPGTRLTVL.

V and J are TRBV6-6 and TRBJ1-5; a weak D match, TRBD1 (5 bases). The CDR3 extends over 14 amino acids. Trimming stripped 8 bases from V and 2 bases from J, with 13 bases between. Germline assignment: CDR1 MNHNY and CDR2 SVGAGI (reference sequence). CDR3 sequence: CASESREGNQPQHF. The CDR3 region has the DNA TGTGCCAGCGAGAGCAGGGAGGGCAATCAGCCCCAGCATTTT.

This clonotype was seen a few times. The CDR3 loop reads CASSLGLGIREKLFF. The CDR3 DNA sequence: TGTGCCAGCAGTTTAGGTCTGGGGATAAGGGAAAAACTGTTTTTT. The chain links TRBV12-3 or TRBV12-4 to TRBJ1-4; D gene uncertain. Trimming shortened V by 1 base and J by 8 bases, and 14 bases separated the two germline ends. The CDR3 sequence is 15 residues long.

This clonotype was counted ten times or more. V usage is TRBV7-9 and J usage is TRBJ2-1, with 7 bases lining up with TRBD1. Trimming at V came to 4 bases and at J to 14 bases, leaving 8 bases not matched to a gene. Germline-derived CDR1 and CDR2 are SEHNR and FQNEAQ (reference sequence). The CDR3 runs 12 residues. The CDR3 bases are TGTGCCAGCAGCTCACGACAGGGATGGAAGTTCTTC. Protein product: CASSSRQGWKFF.

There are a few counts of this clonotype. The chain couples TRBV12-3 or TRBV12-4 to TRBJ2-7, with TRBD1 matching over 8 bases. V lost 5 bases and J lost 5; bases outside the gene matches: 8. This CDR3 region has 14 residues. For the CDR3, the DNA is TGTGCCAGCAGTCCTGGGGGACAGGCCGACGAGCAGTACGTC. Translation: CASSPGGQADEQYV.

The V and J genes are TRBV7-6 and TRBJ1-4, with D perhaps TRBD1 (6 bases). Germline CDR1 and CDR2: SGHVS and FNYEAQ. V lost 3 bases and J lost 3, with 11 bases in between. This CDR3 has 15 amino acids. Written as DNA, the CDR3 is TGTGCCAGCAGCTTCGACAGGAAGCCTAATGAAAAACTGTTTTTT. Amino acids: CASSFDRKPNEKLFF.

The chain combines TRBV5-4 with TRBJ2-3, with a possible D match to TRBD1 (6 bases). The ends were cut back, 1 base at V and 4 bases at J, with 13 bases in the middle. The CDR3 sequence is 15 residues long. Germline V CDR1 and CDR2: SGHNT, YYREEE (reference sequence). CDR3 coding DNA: TGTGCCAGCAGCTTGCAAGGTGGGGGCGCAGATACGCAGTATTTT. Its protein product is CASSLQGGGADTQYF.

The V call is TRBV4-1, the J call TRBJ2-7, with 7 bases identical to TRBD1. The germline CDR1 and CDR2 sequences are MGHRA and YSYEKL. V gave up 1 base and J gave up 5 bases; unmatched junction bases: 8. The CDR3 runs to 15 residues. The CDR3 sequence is CASSQAHEGADEQYF. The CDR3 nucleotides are TGCGCCAGCAGCCAAGCACACGAGGGGGCTGACGAGCAGTACTTC.

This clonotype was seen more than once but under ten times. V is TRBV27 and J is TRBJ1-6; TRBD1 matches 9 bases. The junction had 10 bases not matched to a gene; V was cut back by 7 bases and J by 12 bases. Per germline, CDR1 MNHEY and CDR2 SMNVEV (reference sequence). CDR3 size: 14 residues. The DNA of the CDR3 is TGTGCCAGCAAGGCGGGGACAGGGCGAGGACCCCTCCACTTT. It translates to CASKAGTGRGPLHF.

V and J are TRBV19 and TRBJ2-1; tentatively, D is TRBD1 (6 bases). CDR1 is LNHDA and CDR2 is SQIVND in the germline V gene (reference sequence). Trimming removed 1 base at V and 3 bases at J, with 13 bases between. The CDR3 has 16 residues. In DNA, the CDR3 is TGTGCCAGTAGTATAGGTCCCGGACAGATCTACAATGAGCAGTTCTTC. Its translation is CASSIGPGQIYNEQFF.

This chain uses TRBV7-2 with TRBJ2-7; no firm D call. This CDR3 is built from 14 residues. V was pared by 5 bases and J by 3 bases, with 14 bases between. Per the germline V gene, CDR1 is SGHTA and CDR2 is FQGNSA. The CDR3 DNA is TGTGCCAGCAGCATAACGGATCAGAGCTACGAGCAGTACGTC. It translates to CASSITDQSYEQYV.

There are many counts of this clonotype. The CDR3 DNA follows: TGTGCCAGCAGCCGCCCTGGGGCATATCGGAACAATGAGCAGTTCTTC. This codes for CASSRPGAYRNNEQFF. The J gene is TRBJ2-1, the V gene TRBV7-9, with D tentatively TRBD1 (5 bases). CDR3 length equals 16 residues. V shed 5 bases and J shed 5 bases, with 19 bases lying between them. The germline CDR1 and CDR2 sequences are SEHNR and FQNEAQ (reference sequence).